These T cell receptor beta chains were read from a single sample in a study of T cell repertoires and HLA-DP antigens. Sequencing was performed with immunoSEQ multiplex PCR; in TCRdb, only in-frame clones are kept and a portion is missing. The sample shows 65,000 to 90,000 clones, around three quarters of them seen only once. These receptors have no identified antigens. Material: CD4+ T cells from PBMCs. Receptors were obtained from a man between 60 and 75 years old in good health and CMV-seronegative. The CDR3 runs from the conserved cysteine through the conserved F or W. The D gene is left open where the match is weak.

CDR3 | V | length | J | D
CAWSPGQGYGYTF | TRBV30 | 13 | TRBJ1-2 | TRBD1
CASINAGEKLFF | TRBV2 | 12 | TRBJ1-4 | -
CASSIDREFGYTF | TRBV19 | 13 | TRBJ1-2 | -
CASSPFLDNEQFF | TRBV18 | 13 | TRBJ2-1 | -
CASSLTQGRNSPLHF | TRBV5-1 | 15 | TRBJ1-6 | -
CASSIIVTGELFF | TRBV19 | 13 | TRBJ2-2 | -
CASSLAGQGGSPLHF | TRBV7-2 | 15 | TRBJ1-6 | TRBD1
CASRRGGNTEAFF | TRBV6-1 | 13 | TRBJ1-1 | -
CASSTSGGADGELFF | TRBV19 | 15 | TRBJ2-2 | TRBD2
CASSLVASNTGELFF | TRBV7-2 | 15 | TRBJ2-2 | -
CASSDSGYSDTQYF | TRBV6-4 | 14 | TRBJ2-3 | -
CATSRGDRGLYNEQFF | TRBV15 | 16 | TRBJ2-1 | TRBD1
CASTKRGAPNEKLFF | TRBV6-1 | 15 | TRBJ1-4 | -
CASSPNSQGHGYTF | TRBV5-4 | 14 | TRBJ1-2 | -
CASRTTGPPGNQPQHF | TRBV19 | 16 | TRBJ1-5 | -
CASSPLGGGSYEQYF | TRBV7-9 | 15 | TRBJ2-7 | TRBD2
CASNPGTGGYTF | TRBV2 | 12 | TRBJ1-2 | TRBD1
CASSTSGTEDDEQFF | TRBV19 | 15 | TRBJ2-1 | -
CASARSPGQQYEQYF | TRBV28 | 15 | TRBJ2-7 | -
CSAILASQGDEQFF | TRBV29-1 | 14 | TRBJ2-1 | TRBD2
CASSLLGLKAHGYTF | TRBV7-9 | 15 | TRBJ1-2 | -
CASSDRGYTGELFF | TRBV2 | 14 | TRBJ2-2 | TRBD1
CASSVGTSRRKNIQYF | TRBV5-4 | 16 | TRBJ2-4 | TRBD2
CASLGSGKDSNQPQHF | TRBV5-1 | 16 | TRBJ1-5 | -
CAISVGGTSGSQETQYF | TRBV10-3 | 17 | TRBJ2-5 | TRBD2
CASSSGRNRVGDEQYF | TRBV5-4 | 16 | TRBJ2-7 | -
CASSPTGPYGYTF | TRBV27 | 13 | TRBJ1-2 | -
CASSVDGGGYTF | TRBV9 | 12 | TRBJ1-2 | -
CASSWTGANTEAFF | TRBV7-8 | 14 | TRBJ1-1 | TRBD1
CASTLDRGNYGYTF | TRBV5-4 | 14 | TRBJ1-2 | TRBD1
CASSGRGNYGYTF | TRBV9 | 13 | TRBJ1-2 | -
CATSTYEETQYF | TRBV15 | 12 | TRBJ2-5 | -
CASREDRGRSPLHF | TRBV6-5 | 14 | TRBJ1-6 | TRBD1
CASSLRDEQYF | TRBV7-6 | 11 | TRBJ2-7 | -
CASSYAAVEEKLFF | TRBV5-5 | 14 | TRBJ1-4 | -
CASTDPGINTEAFF | TRBV6-5 | 14 | TRBJ1-1 | -
CASSRNTGQYGYTF | TRBV11-2 | 14 | TRBJ1-2 | TRBD1
CASSLSGRSGGEQFF | TRBV7-2 | 15 | TRBJ2-1 | -
CASSLTGGAGANVLTF | TRBV7-2 | 16 | TRBJ2-6 | TRBD2
CASSPILGDTEAFF | TRBV9 | 14 | TRBJ1-1 | -
CASSFAGGYTF | TRBV28 | 11 | TRBJ1-2 | -
CASSTPNTEAFF | TRBV6-6 | 12 | TRBJ1-1 | -
CASSSQALGRGTDTQYF | TRBV7-2 | 17 | TRBJ2-3 | TRBD2
CASSRPLAGGSHEQFF | TRBV5-6 | 16 | TRBJ2-1 | TRBD2
CASSGPAGIGTDTQYF | TRBV5-1 | 16 | TRBJ2-3 | -
CASSPDGINQPQHF | TRBV18 | 14 | TRBJ1-5 | -
CASSSTGSDIQNYGYTF | TRBV7-9 | 17 | TRBJ1-2 | TRBD1
CASSWDRGGSMNTEAFF | TRBV5-8 | 17 | TRBJ1-1 | TRBD1
CASSVVKRGEAKNIQYF | TRBV9 | 17 | TRBJ2-4 | -
CASSALNYGYTF | TRBV19 | 12 | TRBJ1-2 | -
CASRDPAGGHQTQYF | TRBV19 | 15 | TRBJ2-5 | -